This TCR beta chain was sequenced for a study of cytomegalovirus exposure and HLA in healthy donors. The PCR made use of 60 Vbeta and 13 Jbeta primers. The protocol was immunoSEQ multiplex PCR, while the TCRdb copy is restricted to in-frame clones and leaves out a portion. The profile shows 150,000 to 200,000 clones, over 75% of them singletons. Study outcomes and limitations: Earlier analysis yielded a pattern in which most TCR beta V segments were productive about 87% or about 30% of the time.

Regarding this clone: Antigen specificity is unknown.

Looked up from germline, CDR1 is SGHTA and CDR2 is FQGNSA. CDR3 length: 14 amino acids. Trimming stripped 4 bases from V and 1 base from J, with 10 bases between. The genes are TRBV7-2 and TRBJ1-1; maybe TRBD1 (6 bases). The sample comprised PBMCs. The receptor's source is a woman in her 50s in good health and CMV-seronegative. The CDR3, as DNA: TGTGCCAGCAGCTCCAGGGGATGGAACACTGAAGCTTTCTTT. It yields the protein CASSSRGWNTEAFF.